The 9 T cell receptor beta chains given below trace back to one sample, sequenced in a study of blood T cell repertoires in COVID-19. The method was immunoSEQ multiplex PCR; TCRdb's version includes in-frame clones alone and lacks a portion of them. This sample carries 57,000 or so clones, around four fifths of them seen once, and the ten largest clones take over 20%. The specimen sequenced was peripheral blood. The source of these receptors is a woman older than 75 with active or convalescent COVID-19.

The chain carries TRBV25-1 and TRBJ2-5; D is possibly TRBD2 (6 bases). V was clipped by 3 bases and J by 4 bases, with 9 bases between them. This CDR3 has 13 amino acids. Germline V lookup: CDR1 MGHDK, CDR2 SYGVNS. The CDR3 protein is CASSDRGRETQYF. The CDR3 region has the DNA TGTGCCAGCAGTGACCGGGGGAGAGAGACCCAGTACTTC.

V and J are TRBV5-1 and TRBJ1-2; 8 nucleotides agree with TRBD1. Per the germline V gene, CDR1 is SGHRS and CDR2 is YFSETQ. This CDR3 is built from 15 residues. J lost 1 base, V lost 4 bases, and 6 bases had no gene match. CDR3 protein: CASSVTGGGNYGYTF. The CDR3, as DNA: TGCGCCAGCAGCGTAACAGGGGGAGGTAACTATGGCTACACCTTC.

J is TRBJ1-1 and V is TRBV19; 8 bases match TRBD1. Looked up from germline, CDR1 is LNHDA and CDR2 is SQIVND (reference sequence). The CDR3 totals 13 residues. V dropped 5 bases and J dropped 6; count of bases not matched to a gene: 5. CDR3 sequence reads: CASSSTGVAEAFF. DNA of the CDR3: TGTGCCAGTAGTTCGACAGGGGTTGCTGAAGCTTTCTTT.

The V and J genes are TRBV11-3 and TRBJ1-1, with D unresolved. V dropped 5 bases and J dropped 5 bases, with 12 bases sitting between them. The CDR3 is 13 residues long. Germline values: CDR1 SGHNT, CDR2 YENEEA. CDR3 bases: TGTGCCAGCAGCGCCCAAACAGAGACTGAAGCTTTCTTT. It encodes CASSAQTETEAFF.

J is TRBJ2-5 and V is TRBV3-1 (or the pseudogene TRBV3-2); TRBD2 matches at 10 bases. The ends lost 4 bases at V and 5 bases at J; junction bases unmatched: 10. Germline V gene lookup returns CDR1 LGHDT and CDR2 YNNKEL (reference sequence). This CDR3 contains 16 residues. DNA for the CDR3: TGTGCCAGCAGCCTCCCTAGCGGGGGCCACCGGGAGACCCAGTACTTC. Its translation is CASSLPSGGHRETQYF.

V and J are TRBV6-5 and TRBJ1-2; D may be TRBD1 (6 bases). The germline V gene encodes CDR1 MNHEY and CDR2 SVGAGI. Trimming left V 7 bases short and J 7 bases short, with 13 bases between. This CDR3 region has 12 residues. CDR3 sequence: CASKNRVTGYTF. DNA for the CDR3: TGTGCCAGCAAAAACAGGGTCACTGGCTACACCTTC.

This clone was observed a handful of times. Other DNA sequences within the sample encode an identical CDR3. This chain connects TRBV5-1 to TRBJ1-5; TRBD1 matches 9 bases. This CDR3 region has 16 residues. Germline V lookup: CDR1 SGHRS, CDR2 YFSETQ. V gave up 0 bases and J gave up 5 bases; unmatched junction bases: 6. Written as DNA, the CDR3 is TGCGCCAGCAGCTTGGGGGACAGGGAAGGGTATCAGCCCCAGCATTTT. It is translated as CASSLGDREGYQPQHF.

The chain has TRBV7-8 and TRBJ1-6, with 10 bases identical to TRBD1. Per the germline V gene, CDR1 is SGHVS and CDR2 is FQNEAQ. This CDR3 contains 14 residues. The trim removed 5 bases at V and 10 bases at J, leaving 5 bases unmatched. This CDR3 is CASSPGTGASPLHF. CDR3 bases: TGTGCCAGCAGCCCCGGGACAGGGGCATCACCCCTCCACTTT.

This clone has more than one count but fewer than ten. V usage is TRBV5-1 and J usage is TRBJ1-1; tentatively, D is TRBD1 (6 bases). Trimming shortened V by 0 bases and J by 0 bases, and 9 bases separated the two germline ends. The CDR3 has 15 amino acids. From germline, CDR1 is SGHRS and CDR2 YFSETQ. In nucleotides, the CDR3 is TGCGCCAGCAGCTTGGATACAGGGATGAACACTGAAGCTTTCTTT. It encodes CASSLDTGMNTEAFF.